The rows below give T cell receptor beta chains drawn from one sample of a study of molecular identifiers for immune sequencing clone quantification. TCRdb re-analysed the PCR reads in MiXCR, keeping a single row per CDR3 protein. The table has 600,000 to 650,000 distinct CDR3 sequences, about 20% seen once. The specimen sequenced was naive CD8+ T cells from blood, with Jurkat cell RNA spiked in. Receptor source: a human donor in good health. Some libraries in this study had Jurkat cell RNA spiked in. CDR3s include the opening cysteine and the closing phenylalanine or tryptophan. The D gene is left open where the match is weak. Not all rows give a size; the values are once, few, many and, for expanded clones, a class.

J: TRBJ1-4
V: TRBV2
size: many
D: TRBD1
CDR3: CASIPLRGQGDEKLFF
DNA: TGTGCCAGCATCCCCCTTAGGGGACAGGGTGATGAAAAACTGTTTTTT

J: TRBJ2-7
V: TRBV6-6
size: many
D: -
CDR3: CASSYSGRGNYEQYF
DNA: TGTGCCAGCAGTTACTCGGGCAGGGGAAACTACGAGCAGTACTTC

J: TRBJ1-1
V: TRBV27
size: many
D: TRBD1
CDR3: CASSFQGGGEAFF
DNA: TGTGCCAGCAGTTTTCAGGGGGGCGGTGAAGCTTTCTTT

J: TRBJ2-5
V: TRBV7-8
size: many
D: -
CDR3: CASTSQTEQETQYF
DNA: TGTGCCAGCACAAGTCAGACCGAACAAGAGACCCAGTACTTC

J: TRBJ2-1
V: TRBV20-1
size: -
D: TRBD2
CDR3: CSARRTSGAYNEQFF
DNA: TGCAGTGCTAGACGGACTAGCGGAGCTTACAATGAGCAGTTCTTC

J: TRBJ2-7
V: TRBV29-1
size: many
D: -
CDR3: CSVGVGAIEQYF
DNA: TGCAGCGTTGGAGTTGGGGCAATCGAGCAGTACTTC

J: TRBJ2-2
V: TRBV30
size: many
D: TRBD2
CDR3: CAWERESMNTGELFF
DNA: TGTGCCTGGGAGCGGGAGTCCATGAACACCGGGGAGCTGTTTTTT

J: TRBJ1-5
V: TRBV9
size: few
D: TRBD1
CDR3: CASSPTTGGPNQPQHF
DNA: TGTGCCAGCAGCCCAACGACAGGGGGCCCCAATCAGCCCCAGCATTTT

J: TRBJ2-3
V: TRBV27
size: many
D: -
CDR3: CASSFDSRSGYTQYF
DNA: TGTGCCAGCAGTTTTGACAGTAGATCTGGTTATACGCAGTATTTT

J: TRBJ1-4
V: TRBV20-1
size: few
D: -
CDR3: CSAPRGNEKLFF
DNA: TGCAGTGCCCCGAGGGGGAACGAAAAACTGTTTTTT

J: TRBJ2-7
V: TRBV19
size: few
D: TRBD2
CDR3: CASSSAGGAVYEQYF
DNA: TGTGCCAGTAGTTCCGCCGGGGGGGCCGTTTACGAGCAGTACTTC

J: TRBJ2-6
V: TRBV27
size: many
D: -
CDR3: CASRLTQSSGANVLTF
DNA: TGTGCCAGCAGACTAACCCAGAGCTCTGGGGCCAACGTCCTGACTTTC

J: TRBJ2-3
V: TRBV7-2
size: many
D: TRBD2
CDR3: CASSLTTSGIWDTQYF
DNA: TGTGCCAGCAGCTTAACGACTAGCGGGATATGGGATACGCAGTATTTT

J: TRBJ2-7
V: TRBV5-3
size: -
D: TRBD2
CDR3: CASSFRTSGVPEQYF
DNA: TGTGCCAGCAGCTTTCGGACTAGCGGGGTTCCCGAGCAGTACTTC

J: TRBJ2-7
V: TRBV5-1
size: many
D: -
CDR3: CASSLEAPGEESGVF
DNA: TGCGCCAGCAGCTTGGAGGCCCCGGGGGAGGAATCGGGGGTTTTC

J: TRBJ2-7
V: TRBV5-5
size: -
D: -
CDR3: CTSSLTRTYEQYF
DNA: TGTACCAGCAGCTTGACGAGGACCTACGAGCAGTACTTC

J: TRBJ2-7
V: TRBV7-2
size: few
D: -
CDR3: CASSLDGRGGGPSYEQYF
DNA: TGTGCCAGCAGCTTAGACGGACGAGGCGGGGGCCCCTCCTACGAGCAGTACTTC

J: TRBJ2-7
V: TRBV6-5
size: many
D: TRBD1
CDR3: CASSHGQDYEQYF
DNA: TGTGCCAGCAGCCATGGACAGGACTACGAGCAGTACTTC

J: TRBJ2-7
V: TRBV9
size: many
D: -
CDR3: CASSVGPPYEQYF
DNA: TGTGCCAGCAGCGTAGGTCCCCCCTACGAGCAGTACTTC

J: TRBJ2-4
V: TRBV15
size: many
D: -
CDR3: CATSRDRAIQYF
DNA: TGTGCCACCAGCAGAGATAGGGCGATTCAGTACTTC

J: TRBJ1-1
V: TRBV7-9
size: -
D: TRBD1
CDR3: CASSQGQGKNTEAFF
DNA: TGTGCCAGCAGCCAAGGACAGGGAAAGAACACTGAAGCTTTCTTT

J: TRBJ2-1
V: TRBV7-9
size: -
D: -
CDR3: CASSFLLDEQFF
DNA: TGTGCCAGCAGCTTCCTCTTGGATGAGCAGTTCTTC

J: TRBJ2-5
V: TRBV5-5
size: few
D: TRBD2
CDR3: CASSPWTSGSKETQDF
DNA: TGTGCCAGCAGCCCCTGGACTAGCGGGAGCAAGGAGACCCAGGACTTC

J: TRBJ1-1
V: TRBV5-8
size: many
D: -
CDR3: CASTYSSSSITNEAFF
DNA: TGTGCCAGCACCTACTCTTCGAGTTCTATAACAAATGAAGCTTTCTTT

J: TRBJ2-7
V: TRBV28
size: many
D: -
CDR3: CASSSPGDEQYF
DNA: TGTGCCAGCAGTTCCCCCGGGGATGAGCAGTACTTC

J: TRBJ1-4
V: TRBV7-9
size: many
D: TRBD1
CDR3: CASSSPSDRGRDNEKLFF
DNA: TGTGCCAGCAGCTCCCCGTCGGACAGGGGGCGCGATAATGAAAAACTGTTTTTT

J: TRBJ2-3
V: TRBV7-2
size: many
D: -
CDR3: CASSSPAQAFTDTQYF
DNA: TGTGCCAGCAGCTCACCCGCCCAGGCCTTCACAGATACGCAGTATTTT

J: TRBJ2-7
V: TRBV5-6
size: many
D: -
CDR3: CASSLVADYEQYF
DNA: TGTGCCAGCAGCTTGGTGGCTGACTACGAGCAGTACTTC

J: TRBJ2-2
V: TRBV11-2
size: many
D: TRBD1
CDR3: CASSLDPGGPNTGELFF
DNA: TGTGCCAGCAGCTTAGACCCAGGGGGCCCGAACACCGGGGAGCTGTTTTTT

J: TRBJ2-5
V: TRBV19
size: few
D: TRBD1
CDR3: CASSIGSYRGLETQYF
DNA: TGTGCCAGTAGTATAGGATCGTACAGGGGGCTGGAGACCCAGTACTTC

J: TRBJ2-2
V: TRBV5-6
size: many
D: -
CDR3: CASSFAVNTGELFF
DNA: TGTGCCAGCAGCTTTGCAGTGAACACCGGGGAGCTGTTTTTT

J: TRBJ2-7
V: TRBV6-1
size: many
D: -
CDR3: CASRLGPEQYF
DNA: TGTGCCAGCCGGTTGGGGCCCGAGCAGTACTTC

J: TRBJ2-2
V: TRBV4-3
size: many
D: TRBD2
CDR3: CASSQDGERERGTGELFF
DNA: TGCGCCAGCAGCCAAGATGGGGAGCGGGAAAGGGGCACCGGGGAGCTGTTTTTT

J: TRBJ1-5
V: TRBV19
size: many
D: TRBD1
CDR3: CASSTPTGPEVDQPQHF
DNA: TGTGCCAGTAGTACCCCGACAGGGCCCGAGGTCGATCAGCCCCAGCATTTT

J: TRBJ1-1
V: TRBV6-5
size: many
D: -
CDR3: CASRSSFGRRFTEAFF
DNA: TGTGCCAGCCGGTCCAGTTTTGGCAGGCGGTTCACTGAAGCTTTCTTT

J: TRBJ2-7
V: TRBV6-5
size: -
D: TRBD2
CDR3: CASSYPSREAHYEQYF
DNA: TGTGCCAGCAGTTACCCCTCGCGGGAGGCCCACTACGAGCAGTACTTC

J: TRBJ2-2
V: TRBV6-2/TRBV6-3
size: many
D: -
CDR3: CASSGTLSGELFF
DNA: TGTGCCAGCAGTGGGACTCTGTCCGGGGAGCTGTTTTTT

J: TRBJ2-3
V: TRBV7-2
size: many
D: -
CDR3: CASSWALGGTDTQYF
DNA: TGTGCCAGCAGCTGGGCCCTCGGGGGCACAGATACGCAGTATTTT

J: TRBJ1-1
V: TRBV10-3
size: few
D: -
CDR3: CAISGPHRVSGRNTEAFF
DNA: TGTGCCATCAGTGGTCCCCATCGGGTTTCAGGGAGAAACACTGAAGCTTTCTTT

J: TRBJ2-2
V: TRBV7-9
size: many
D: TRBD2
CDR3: CASSSYRTSGNTGELFF
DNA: TGTGCCAGCAGCTCTTACCGGACTAGCGGGAACACCGGGGAGCTGTTTTTT

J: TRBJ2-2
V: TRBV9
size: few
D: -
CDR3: CASSVAPGSYTGELFF
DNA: TGTGCCAGCAGCGTAGCTCCTGGCAGCTACACCGGGGAGCTGTTTTTT

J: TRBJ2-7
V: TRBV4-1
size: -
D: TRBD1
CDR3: CASSLGTGATYGQYF
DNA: TGCGCCAGCAGCCTCGGGACAGGGGCGACCTACGGGCAGTACTTC

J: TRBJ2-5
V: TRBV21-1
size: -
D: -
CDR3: CASSKPSLLMGTQYF
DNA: TGTGCCAGCAGCAAACCATCACTGCTTATGGGGACCCAGTACTTC

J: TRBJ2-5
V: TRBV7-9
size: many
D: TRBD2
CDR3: CASSLAARGQETQYF
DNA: TGTGCCAGCAGTCTAGCGGCCCGGGGCCAAGAGACCCAGTACTTC

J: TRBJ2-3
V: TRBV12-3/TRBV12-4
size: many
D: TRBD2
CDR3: CASSLIWTSGSTDTQYF
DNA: TGTGCCAGCAGTTTAATTTGGACTAGCGGGAGTACAGATACGCAGTATTTT

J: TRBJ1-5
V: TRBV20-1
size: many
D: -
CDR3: CSAREGQTNNQPQHF
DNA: TGCAGTGCTAGGGAGGGCCAGACCAACAATCAGCCCCAGCATTTT